This T cell receptor beta chain was identified during a study of cytomegalovirus exposure and HLA in healthy donors (dated by TCRdb to 2016 to 2017). In terms of the full investigation: In an earlier analysis of 587 of the donors, approximately 300 Gb of sequence data and 120 million or so unique TCR beta sequences from roughly 190 million T cells were reported. HLA typing covered class I and class II loci at four-digit resolution. Genome-wide SNP genotypes for about three fifths of the roughly 670 donors were used in a later genetic analysis, which treated that subset as a discovery cohort. Among some 400 genotyped donors of the cohort, an average of approximately 240,000 unique TCR beta nucleotide sequences was sequenced per donor, of which 15% to 20% were non-productive. To study patterns of TCR occurrence, a later analysis re-analyzed previously published TCR beta repertoires from 650 to 750 donors and added high-resolution HLA genotyping. Alongside the repertoire data, information on donor age, sex, ethnicity and CMV serostatus was compiled. Along with the roughly 610-subject first cohort, a separate validation cohort of around 120 different subjects was used. An earlier analysis of around 540 of the donors applied high-throughput TCR beta sequencing to assess whether each TCR beta V gene segment acted as functional or pseudogenic. In the later analysis, no new phenotypic data were used to find candidate immune exposures; instead, reliance was placed on TCR beta sequences and their occurrence across donors. An early release that covered 500 to 800 HLA-typed donors contained approximately 300 gigabases of sequencing data and tens of millions of unique TCR sequences. High-throughput TCR immunosequencing, statistical association of individual TCRs with disease status, and machine learning were combined to predict cytomegalovirus infection status. Typing coverage varied by locus: roughly 620-640 donors for A, B, C, DRB1 and DQB1; approximately 500 for DQA1; more than 600 for DPA1; around 450 for DPB1. Because of strong linkage in the cohort, roughly five DR-DQ haplotypes were treated as single units for association and clustering. Of the roughly 400 genotyped donors, approximately 83% fell in the genetic ancestry cluster associated with self-reported Caucasian donors. All discovery cohort repertoires had been generated on a single sequencing platform. The aim of the study was to test whether cataloging public T cell receptors could identify signatures of past pathogen exposure. Using immunosequencing, the study profiled T cell repertoires from some 670 subjects and related those repertoires to cytomegalovirus serostatus. What the research found in general, with its limitations: In a later analysis, HLA-associated TCR beta chains were found to be more clonally expanded and to have lower generation probabilities than equally common non-associated chains. Compared with the approximately 600-donor mean, donors in an Asian-associated ancestry cluster had fewer N-insertions in productive TCRs, according to a later genetic analysis. Because the 87-base-pair reads could not distinguish some IMGT-functional V segments, including TRBV6-2 and TRBV6-3, those segments were excluded. A further reported finding was that TCR beta sequences accurately predicted the HLA-A and HLA-B alleles for most subjects in the first cohort. The classifier was reported to diagnose cytomegalovirus status with high specificity and sensitivity in both the original and validation cohorts. Over 15 rarely observed V segments, including chromosome 9 orphons, were excluded from the earlier analysis of just under 600 of the donors because counts were too low. In the study, 150 to 200 TCR beta chains were listed as associated with cytomegalovirus. Three of the identified cytomegalovirus-associated TCR beta chains were confirmed in vitro to be specific for cytomegalovirus antigens. Broadly in line with IMGT annotations, most TCR beta V segments showed up in productive rearrangements about 90% or about 30% of the time in an earlier analysis of approximately 640 of the donors. A group of highly shared sequence variants was considered likely to be a technical artifact of the sequencing pipeline. At a false discovery rate of 0.05, a later analysis linked around 15,000 TCR beta sequences to specific HLA alleles. HLA typing was unavailable for some donors at each locus, so association tests used only the typed subset. The authors suggested that the approach could potentially be generalized to other disease states and immunological phenotypes. An association between a missense DCLRE1C variant and V-gene and J-gene trimming of TCR beta chains was found in a later genetic analysis and replicated in an independent cohort. In a later analysis, TCR association rates were found to vary across HLA loci, with the most associated TCRs seen for DRB1 alleles and the fewest for HLA-C alleles. The presence/absence analyses assumed that sequencing depth was roughly uniform across donors, and that assumption may not be true. Most TCR sequences were observed very rarely across donors, whereas some public TCRs were present in many individuals. According to a later analysis, parvovirus B19, influenza, CMV and Epstein-Barr virus appeared linked to several top co-occurrence clusters. Immune exposure information for the cohort was limited to CMV serostatus. Only TCR beta chains were sequenced in this cohort, and the absence of alpha or paired-chain data limited detectable features. When HLA alleles, especially DR and DQ, strongly co-occurred, TCR associations were difficult to assign to individual alleles. Linkage disequilibrium might explain the correlated functional status among segregating V segments, but an unknown experimental factor could not be excluded. In a later analysis, most CMV-associated TCR beta chains were found to appear HLA-restricted, with HLA associations seemingly driven largely by CMV exposure.

On this clone itself: No cognate antigen has been identified for it. The record has no base qualities; no much larger clone is one base away.

The cohort consisted of 650 to 850 healthy bone marrow donors. At the time of sampling, every cohort member was nominally healthy, though immune exposures that went unrecorded were likely present. The donor tested CMV seronegative and was one of the 352 seronegative cohort members. A peripheral blood sample was provided by each donor, and peripheral blood mononuclear cells were used for TCR beta sequencing. The Qiagen DNeasy Blood Extraction Kit was used to extract genomic DNA from the blood cell samples. The CDR3 runs 17 residues from the cysteine to the phenylalanine. Only the CDR3 DNA is retained, 51 bases long and in frame from the first base. V ends up 3 bases short and J 2 bases short, with an unmatched junction base count of 9. The germline V gene (reference sequence) specifies MNHEY as CDR1 and SMNVEV as CDR2. Libraries were prepared through the immunoSEQ multiplex PCR assay. A mixture of 60 forward primers for TCR Vbeta segments and 13 reverse primers for TCR Jbeta segments was used in the multiplex PCR. A multiplex PCR assay on genomic DNA amplified the CDR3 region of rearranged TCR beta genes. The Illumina HiSeq System was used to sequence the amplified TCR beta libraries as 87-base-pair reads. The authors' analysis ran thus. A later analysis tallied 80 million to 95 million unique TCR beta chains across the 666 repertoires, and about 12 million of those chains were shared by two or more donors. Raw reads were error-corrected and collapsed into unique sequences with a nearest-neighbor algorithm that merged closely related sequences to remove PCR and sequencing errors. V, D and J gene segments were assigned by aligning CDR3 sequences to IMGT reference sequences. For a sequence to be retained, a match of at least six nucleotides was required to both a V gene segment and a J gene segment. Rearrangements were classified as productive when the CDR3 lacked stop codons and remained in frame with V and J, and all other rearrangements were classified as non-productive. CDR3 was defined by IMGT convention, running from the second conserved V-encoded cysteine to the conserved J-encoded phenylalanine. In an earlier analysis of more than 550 of the donors, sequences lacking an unambiguous match to a single V gene segment were excluded. An earlier analysis of 587 of the donors classified V segments as functional when productive rearrangements were above 56.7% and as segregating when the standard deviation between donors was above 5%. A statistical classification framework was built to diagnose cytomegalovirus status from the catalog of TCR beta chain sequences. V and J gene assignment, in a later analysis, came from comparing TCR nucleotide sequences with IMGT/GENE-DB human TR gene sequences. The TCRdist pipeline was used in a later analysis to assign CDR3 sequences and most-parsimonious VDJ recombination scenarios. In a later analysis, each TCR beta chain was defined by its CDR3 amino acid sequence together with its V-gene family, and reads lacking a unique V-gene family were excluded. A later analysis removed 592 highly shared, low-generation-probability nucleotide sequences to deal with suspected cross-contamination and a sequencing artifact. For each public chain, a later analysis derived a clonal expansion index from normalized ranks of inferred template counts within each repertoire. Generation probabilities in a later analysis came from a VDJ recombination model fitted to out-of-frame rearrangements, and those results were checked against IGoR. Hypergeometric tests were used in a later analysis to score TCR-TCR, TCR-HLA and TCR-CMV co-occurrence, with a repertoire-size bias correction applied to the TCR pairs. In a later analysis, false discovery rates were estimated by permuting HLA or CMV assignments 20 times. In a later analysis, co-occurring TCRs were grouped using DBSCAN, and TCRdist sequence similarity was added for clustering within HLA-allele-positive subsets. Repertoires with fewer than 30,000 or more than 120,000 public chains, plus five repertoires with anomalous nucleotide sharing, were excluded from co-occurrence clustering. TCRdb's version of the immuneACCESS table is confined to in-frame rearrangements and falls short of the full clone set. An unresolved V gene accounts for under half of the shortfall where checked; the remainder is of unknown origin. V and J calls and clone size are those listed in that table; D and trimming were worked out from the DNA. Recorded for this sample are hundreds of thousands of clones; about 85% of them occurred a single time. Roughly 0.26% of the sample is in the top ten clones.

The source material was PBMCs. In this chain, TRBV27 is recombined with TRBJ1-5, with TRBD1 matching 8 junction bases. The TCR sequence derives from a girl under 10 years old in good health and CMV-seronegative. CDR3 region: CASSFSGGRAGNQPQHF. The nucleotide sequence reads as follows: TGTGCCAGCAGTTTTTCAGGGGGCCGCGCTGGCAATCAGCCCCAGCATTTT.